The 7 T cell receptor beta chains listed next were all sequenced from one sample in a study of vaccination and CD4 T cells after COVID-19. Described treatment: roughly 11-day PBMC culture with coronavirus spike peptide pools or control peptides (ViraFEST assay). Gathered ahead of the COVID-19 pandemic (2011-2018) were the CD4+ T cells of the unexposed donor. For these TCRs, the target antigens are not known. Cultured CD4+ T cell DNA underwent sequencing with the Oncomine TCR Beta short-read assay. TCRdb called the PCR reads again in MiXCR, with one record for every CDR3 protein. The data contain some 6,500 distinct CDR3 sequences, roughly 34% of them singletons. Material for sequencing was CD4+ T cells from blood, cultured in vitro. Receptor source: a human donor in good health.

V and J are TRBV6-1 and TRBJ1-5; D remains ambiguous. Germline V gives CDR1 MNHNS, CDR2 SASEGT. The CDR3 contains 17 residues. The V end lost 3 bases, the J end lost 6 bases, and 21 bases lay between the germline ends. The CDR3 DNA follows: TGTGCCAGCAGTGATTCCCCCGGGTCCCTAGTAAGTCAGCCCCAGCATTTT. Encoded protein: CASSDSPGSLVSQPQHF.

V usage is TRBV23-1 and J usage is TRBJ1-1, with 9 bases matching TRBD1. TRBV23-1 is sorted into the ORF group, with uncertain function. The CDR3 sequence is 15 residues long. V lost 3 bases, J lost 5 bases, and 7 bases stayed unmatched. This CDR3 reads CASSHPDRGWTEAFF. CDR3 coding DNA: TGCGCCAGCAGTCATCCGGACAGGGGATGGACTGAAGCTTTCTTT.

The chain carries TRBV19 and TRBJ1-1; maybe TRBD1 (6 bases). This CDR3 has 14 amino acids. V shed 0 bases and J shed 4 bases, with 9 bases lying between them. From germline, CDR1 is LNHDA and CDR2 SQIVND (reference sequence). The CDR3, as DNA: TGTGCCAGTAGTATAGATAGGGGGAGCACTGAAGCTTTCTTT. This encodes CASSIDRGSTEAFF.

The genes are TRBV7-9 and TRBJ1-6; TRBD1 is a possible D gene (6 bases). Trimming shortened V by 4 bases and J by 0 bases, and 7 bases separated the two germline ends. This CDR3 comprises 15 residues. CDR1 and CDR2 from the germline V gene are SEHNR and FQNEAQ (reference sequence). DNA for the CDR3: TGTGCCAGCAGCTCAGGGGTCTCCTATAATTCACCCCTCCACTTT. Protein product: CASSSGVSYNSPLHF.

This chain uses TRBV6-5 with TRBJ2-7, with TRBD2 identical over 8 bases. The germline V gene has CDR1 MNHEY and CDR2 SVGAGI. Unmatched junction bases numbered 6, after V lost 2 bases and J lost 3 bases. This CDR3 contains 15 residues. The CDR3: CASSYASGGFYEQYF. CDR3 DNA sequence: TGTGCCAGCAGTTACGCCAGCGGGGGATTCTACGAGCAGTACTTC.

V gene TRBV7-3 combines with J gene TRBJ2-1; TRBD1 is a possible D gene (6 bases). V was clipped by 4 bases and J by 9 bases, with 10 bases between them. The V gene's germline CDR1 is SGHTA and CDR2 FQGTGA. This CDR3 has 12 amino acids. The CDR3 nucleotides are TGTGCCAGCAGCTACAGGGAGAGTGAGCAGTTCTTC. Translation: CASSYRESEQFF.

This clonotype counts as large. The rearrangement uses TRBV2 and TRBJ1-5; weak D call: TRBD1 (5 bases). The CDR3 is 14 residues long. Germline CDR1 is SNHLY and CDR2 is FYNNEI. V was cut by 5 bases and J by 4 bases, with 12 bases left in between. CDR3 residues: CASSSAGGNQPQHF. The CDR3 nucleotides are TGTGCCAGCAGTTCAGCCGGGGGAAATCAGCCCCAGCATTTT.